The 5 T cell receptor beta chains given below trace back to one sample, sequenced in a study of CD4 and CD8 cells across lung adenocarcinoma regions (dated by TCRdb to 2017 to 2018). The receptor library was made with PCR. TCRdb lists the instrument as HiSeq X Ten. TCRdb applied fastp at Q25 and MiXCR to the public reads, then kept only in-frame beta chains. Identical CDR3 protein sequences are pooled into one entry, listed with their most common genes and DNA. For this sample there are tens of thousands of distinct CDR3 sequences; around half appear just once. The ten largest clones add up to 24% of the sample. Sample: CD8+ T cells from the center of a lung tumor. The intended sense of this specimen's cell subset or site label: tumor center region. The receptors were gathered from a female donor with lung adenocarcinoma. The CD4 and CD8 labels of this study may be unreliable.

Of note for this clonotype: An end of the junction differs from the germline gene, which may be a read error. The chain carries TRBV5-1 and TRBJ2-3; D may be TRBD1 (6 bases). The CDR3 is 14 amino acids. CDR1 SGHRS and CDR2 YFSETQ come from the germline V gene. The CDR3 sequence: CASTVLGATDMQYF. For the CDR3, the DNA is TGCGCCAGCACCGTGCTGGGGGCGACAGATATGCAGTATTTC.

Regarding this clonotype: One end of the junction fails to match germline, which may point to a read error. This chain links TRBV10-1 with TRBJ2-3; D is uncertain. The CDR3 spans 15 residues. CDR1 is WNHNN, CDR2 SYGVQD, per germline (reference sequence). The CDR3 coding sequence is TGCGCCAGCAAACCCCAGGCTGTGAGCACAGATACGCTGTATTTT. This codes for CASKPQAVSTDTLYF.

The chain carries TRBV10-2 and TRBJ2-5; tentatively, D is TRBD1 (5 bases). The DNA matches TRBJ2-7 better at its end, which makes the J call doubtful. This CDR3 has 15 amino acids. From germline, CDR1 is WSHSY and CDR2 SAAADI. CDR3 in amino acids: CASSRGQPSTYEQYF. CDR3 coding DNA: TGCGCCAGCAGTAGGGGCCAACCCTCTACCTACGAGCAGTACTTC.

The V and J genes are TRBV27 and TRBJ2-1, with 7 bases lining up with TRBD1. The better agreement between TRBJ2-7 and the DNA end casts doubt on the J call. Per germline, CDR1 MNHEY and CDR2 SMNVEV (reference sequence). There are 14 residues in the CDR3. The CDR3 region is CASRPAGTAYEQYF. The CDR3 DNA reads as TGTGCCAGCAGACCCGCCGGGACAGCATACGAGCAGTACTTC.

V is TRBV6-1 and J is TRBJ2-5; a weak D match, TRBD2 (6 bases). Germline CDR1 is MNHNS and CDR2 is SASEGT. This CDR3 spans 15 amino acids. Trimming stripped 6 bases from V and 3 bases from J, with 17 bases between. CDR3 region: CASSTAGGGKETQYF. The CDR3 DNA reads TGTGCCAGCAGCACCGCCGGTGGGGGGAAAGAGACCCAGTACTTC.